This entry is about one T cell receptor (beta chain). The target antigen is unknown. These data originate in a study of cytomegalovirus exposure and HLA in healthy donors. Trimming at V came to 0 bases and at J to 3 bases, leaving 5 bases not matched to a gene. Germline V gene lookup returns CDR1 SGDLS and CDR2 YYNGEE. The length of the CDR3 is 17 residues. Whole-study findings and limits: As confirmed in vitro, three CMV-associated chains were specific for CMV antigens. Reportedly, cytomegalovirus status was diagnosed with high sensitivity and specificity.

The PCR ran on 60 Vbeta and 13 Jbeta primers. Some clones are missing from TCRdb's copy, which holds only in-frame ones; the method was immunoSEQ multiplex PCR. Among about 210,000 clones, 75% to 80% were seen once, and the ten largest hold over 1.5%. The chain recombines TRBV9 with TRBJ2-4; 11 bases fit TRBD1. The specimen was PBMCs. This clonotype was sampled from a male donor in good health and CMV-seronegative. CDR3 sequence reads: CASSVEGQGANKNIQYF. The CDR3 DNA reads as TGTGCCAGCAGCGTAGAAGGACAGGGGGCGAACAAAAACATTCAGTACTTC.